This T cell receptor beta chain is from a study of shared clonotypes between healthy human individuals. Study outcomes and limitations: It was the non-shared clonotypes that had lower generation probabilities than clonotypes shared by all four donors.

V was clipped by 5 bases and J by 7 bases, with 12 bases between them. The CDR3 runs to 13 residues. Germline V gene lookup returns CDR1 SGHAT and CDR2 FQNNGV. With respect to this clone: Its target is unknown.

TCRdb's copy holds only in-frame clones and misses some; the assay was immunoSEQ multiplex PCR. This sample has 700,000 or so clones, with around 72% found just once. The sequence came from a woman between 25 and 40 years old in good health. Sample: memory CD4+ T cells sorted from blood. Subset of the sample: CD45RA-negative fraction. The gene calls are TRBV11-2 and TRBJ1-5; the D gene is possibly TRBD1 (5 bases). CDR3 sequence (DNA): TGTGCCAGCAGCCAGGGAGGAGGGCAGCCCCAGCATTTT. This codes for CASSQGGGQPQHF.